The 5 T cell receptor beta chains below all came from one sample that was sequenced in a study of blood T cell repertoires in COVID-19. Only in-frame clones appear in the TCRdb table, and some are missing; sequencing was by immunoSEQ multiplex PCR. In the table there are about 89,000 clones, roughly 96% of which are singletons. The specimen sequenced was peripheral blood. These receptors all come from a human donor with active COVID-19. The donor label of this sample is uncertain.

This CDR3 reads CASHYGPGSDEQYF. The CDR3 DNA follows: TGTGCCAGCCACTATGGTCCGGGGTCTGACGAGCAGTACTTC. This chain joins TRBV6-5 and TRBJ2-7; tentatively, D is TRBD2 (5 bases). The V gene lost 8 bases and the J gene lost 5 bases, with 19 bases spanning the gap. Germline CDR1 reads MNHEY; CDR2 reads SVGAGI. There are 14 residues in the CDR3.

The J gene is TRBJ2-5, the V gene TRBV27; no clear D. Germline CDR1 reads MNHEY; CDR2 reads SMNVEV (reference sequence). The V end was cut by 4 bases, the J end by 4 bases, with 16 bases between. This CDR3 has 15 residues. The CDR3, as DNA: TGTGCCAGCAGTTCCGCTTTGTCGGAGTTAGAGACCCAGTACTTC. Its protein is CASSSALSELETQYF.

The rearrangement uses TRBV3-1 (or the pseudogene TRBV3-2) and TRBJ2-5, with D hard to call. With 0 bases removed from V and 5 bases from J, the gap between germline ends came to 13 bases. Germline-derived CDR1 and CDR2 are LGHDT and YNNKEL (reference sequence). CDR3 length: 15 amino acids. The CDR3 DNA reads TGTGCCAGCAGCCAAGAGCCAGCGTCAAGGGAGACCCAGTACTTC. Translation gives CASSQEPASRETQYF.

V and J are TRBV7-8 and TRBJ1-1; a possible D gene is TRBD1 (6 bases). The V end was cut by 1 base, the J end by 0 bases, with 12 bases between. Germline V gives CDR1 SGHVS, CDR2 FQNEAQ. The CDR3 runs to 16 residues. CDR3 region: CASSLGGHLMNTEAFF. CDR3 DNA sequence: TGTGCCAGCAGCTTAGGGGGACACCTCATGAACACTGAAGCTTTCTTT. Combining the CDR3 with reference TRBV7-8 and TRBJ1-1 gives the whole variable domain GAGVSQSPRYKVAKRGQDVALRCDPISGHVSLFWYQQALGQGPEFLTYFQNEAQLDKSGLPSDRFFAERPEGSVSTLKIQRTQQEDSAVYLCASSLGGHLMNTEAFFGQGTRLTVV.

This clone was detected only once. The chain links TRBV7-9 to TRBJ2-5, with 12 bases matching TRBD2. This CDR3 is 15 amino acids long. The germline CDR1 and CDR2 sequences are SEHNR and FQNEAQ (reference sequence). The ends lost 4 bases at V and 4 bases at J; junction bases unmatched: 4. The CDR3 spells CASSYLAGGTETQYF. CDR3 in DNA: TGTGCCAGCAGCTACCTAGCGGGGGGGACAGAGACCCAGTACTTC.